Below, 21 T cell receptor beta chains from the same sample are listed, as sequenced in a study of CD8+CD57+ T cells in acquired aplastic anemia. TCR beta VDJ combinations and CDR3 sequences were profiled from genomic DNA. One entry per CDR3 protein results from TCRdb running MiXCR on the reads. Here the sample spans 100,000 to 150,000 distinct CDR3 sequences, about two fifths being singletons. Patients selected for sequencing had displayed CD8+CD57+ cell expansion by flow cytometry. Input material: sorted CD4+, CD8+, or CD8+CD57+ T cells (not recorded which) from PBMCs. The source is a human donor with aplastic anemia.

V and J are TRBV2 and TRBJ1-2; a weak D match, TRBD1 (5 bases). V was pared by 7 bases and J by 8 bases, with 14 bases between. This CDR3 is built from 12 residues. Germline V gene sequence: CDR1 SNHLY, CDR2 FYNNEI. Here the CDR3 reads CASIGGWSGYTF. Here the CDR3 DNA reads TGTGCCAGCATTGGGGGGTGGTCGGGCTACACCTTC.

The V and J genes are TRBV29-1 and TRBJ2-5, with D perhaps matching TRBD1 (5 bases). The V gene's germline CDR1 is SQVTM and CDR2 ANQGSEA. The CDR3 consists of 12 residues. The CDR3: CSARGLEETQYF. The CDR3, as DNA: TGCAGTGCTAGGGGCTTGGAAGAGACCCAGTACTTC.

This clonotype was observed at least ten times. One end of the junction varies from germline; a read error may be responsible. The chain combines TRBV7-7 with TRBJ2-1; 7 nucleotides agree with TRBD2. CDR1 and CDR2 (germline): SSHAT, FNYEAQ (reference sequence). The CDR3 spans 16 residues. The CDR3 DNA sequence: TGTGCTAGCAGCTCGGGACTATCAAGGCATTACAATGAGCAGTTCTTC. It encodes CASSSGLSRHYNEQFF. The variable domain in full, completed from reference TRBV7-7 and TRBJ2-1, reads GAGVSQSPRYKVTKRGQDVTLRCDPISSHATLYWYQQALGQGPEFLTYFNYEAQPDKSGLPSDRFSAERPEGSISTLTIQRTEQRDSAMYRCASSSGLSRHYNEQFFGPGTRLTVL.

J is TRBJ1-2 and V is TRBV9; D remains ambiguous. The germline V gene has CDR1 SGDLS and CDR2 YYNGEE. The CDR3 has 15 residues. The V end was cut by 3 bases, the J end by 4 bases, with 16 bases between. As DNA, the CDR3 is TGTGCCAGCAGCGAGGGCACGACTCAATTCTATGGCTACACCTTC. Translating gives CASSEGTTQFYGYTF.

This clonotype has just a few counts. This chain connects TRBV29-1 to TRBJ2-1; the match to TRBD2 covers 15 bases. The CDR3 is 15 amino acids. J was trimmed by 8 bases and V by 6 bases; bases with no gene match: 8. CDR1 and CDR2 from the germline V gene are SQVTM and ANQGSEA. The CDR3: CSVVGLAGGGDEQFF. CDR3 nucleotides: TGCAGCGTCGTGGGACTAGCGGGGGGCGGGGATGAGCAGTTCTTC.

The chain carries TRBV19 and TRBJ2-2; 9 nucleotides agree with TRBD2. The V segment lost 9 bases and the J segment 6 bases; nucleotides outside the gene matches: 14. CDR1 is LNHDA and CDR2 is SQIVND in the germline V gene (reference sequence). The CDR3 extends over 16 amino acids. CDR3 loop: CASDSVLAGGPGELFF. DNA for the CDR3: TGTGCCAGCGACAGCGTCCTCGCGGGGGGGCCCGGGGAGCTGTTTTTT.

This clonotype was seen a handful of times. J is TRBJ2-3 and V is TRBV15, with TRBD2 identical over 8 bases. V lost 1 base to trimming and J lost 3 bases; unmatched junction nucleotides: 6. From germline, CDR1 is LNHNV and CDR2 YYDKDF (reference sequence). The CDR3 loop spans 16 amino acids. The CDR3 coding sequence is TGTGCCACCAGCAGAGGGGCGGGGGGAGTGACAGATACGCAGTATTTT. This gives the protein CATSRGAGGVTDTQYF.

This clonotype was seen a single time. The rearrangement uses TRBV10-2 and TRBJ2-2; D not certain. The germline gives CDR1 WSHSY, CDR2 SAAADI. Between the trimmed V and J ends, which lost 6 bases and 6 bases, there was a span of 5 bases. The CDR3 runs to 11 residues. The DNA for the CDR3 is TGCGCCAGCAGACCACCCGGGGAGCTGTTTTTT. This encodes CASRPPGELFF.

A remark on this clonotype: Relative to the germline gene, one junction end is altered; a read error may explain this. The V call is TRBV7-6, the J call TRBJ1-6; no reliable D call. This CDR3 has 14 amino acids. CDR1 is SGHVS, CDR2 FNYEAQ, per germline. This CDR3 reads CASSLALSNSPLHF. The CDR3 coding sequence is TGTGCTAGCAGCTTAGCGCTGAGTAATTCACCCCTCCACTTT.

The chain recombines TRBV19 with TRBJ1-1, with 7 bases aligning to TRBD1. The CDR3 has 14 residues. Per the germline V gene, CDR1 is LNHDA and CDR2 is SQIVND (reference sequence). V shed 5 bases and J 1 base; nucleotides not matched to a gene: 4. CDR3 bases: TGTGCCAGTAGTTCCTCAGGGGGGAACACTGAAGCTTTCTTT. Its protein product is CASSSSGGNTEAFF.

V is TRBV4-3 and J is TRBJ1-1, with TRBD1 as a possible D gene (5 bases). The CDR3 is 14 residues long. Trimming left V 5 bases short and J 1 base short, with 11 bases between. Looked up from germline, CDR1 is LGHNA and CDR2 is YSLEER. CDR3 amino acids: CASSSWGGNTEAFF. The CDR3 region has the DNA TGCGCCAGCAGCTCATGGGGCGGGAACACTGAAGCTTTCTTT.

Many counts were recorded for this clonotype. This sequence joins TRBV4-1 and TRBJ1-3; D is uncertain. This CDR3 region has 17 residues. V was pared by 1 base and J by 3 bases, with 16 bases between. The germline V gene has CDR1 MGHRA and CDR2 YSYEKL. CDR3 region: CASSQGPSEGSGNTIYF. The CDR3, as DNA: TGCGCCAGCAGCCAAGGGCCGAGTGAGGGAAGTGGAAACACCATATATTTT.

For this clonotype: Being one base from a much bigger clone, this may be a read error. The V and J genes are TRBV6-5 and TRBJ1-5; D gene ambiguous. Per germline, CDR1 MNHEY and CDR2 SVGAGI. Trimming took off 4 bases at V and 3 bases at J, with 10 bases between the two ends. The length of the CDR3 is 14 residues. This chain's CDR3 is CASSFPDDNQPQHF. The DNA for the CDR3 is TGTGCCAGCAGTTTCCCGGACGACAATCAGCCCCAGCATTTT.

The V gene is TRBV24-1, the J gene TRBJ1-2; weak D call: TRBD1 (6 bases). The CDR3 extends over 15 amino acids. The germline gives CDR1 KGHDR, CDR2 SFDVKD. V lost 0 bases to trimming and J lost 8 bases, with 15 bases between them. The CDR3 bases are TGTGCCACCAGTGATTTGGTGGGGGCGGCGCGGGGCTACACCTTC. Translated: CATSDLVGAARGYTF.

This clonotype was detected once. J is TRBJ2-3 and V is TRBV10-3, with 8 bases matching TRBD2. The germline V gene has CDR1 ENHRY and CDR2 SYGVKD. The CDR3 consists of 15 residues. With V trimmed by 7 bases and J by 9 bases, 15 bases remained unmatched. The CDR3 sequence is CAITQGLAGTRTQYF. The CDR3 DNA is TGTGCCATCACCCAGGGGCTAGCGGGTACGAGAACGCAGTATTTT.

In this sample, this clonotype turned up once. The rearrangement links TRBV6-5 to TRBJ1-1; D may be TRBD1 (5 bases). V lost 4 bases and J 6 bases, leaving 12 bases between the germline ends. CDR1 is MNHEY, CDR2 SVGAGI, per germline. The CDR3 extends over 13 amino acids. The CDR3 is CASSFRGGAEAFF. The CDR3 DNA follows: TGTGCCAGCAGTTTTCGGGGCGGGGCTGAAGCTTTCTTT.

As concerns this clonotype: A much bigger clone sits one base away, suggesting this may be a read error. V usage is TRBV4-2 and J usage is TRBJ2-2; D gene ambiguous. Trimming shortened V by 1 base and J by 4 bases, and 7 bases separated the two germline ends. The CDR3 contains 14 residues. Germline loops: CDR1 LGHNA, CDR2 YNFKEQ. DNA for the CDR3: TGTGCCAGCAGCCAAGGATCGCGCACCGGGGAGCTGTTTTTT. Encoded protein: CASSQGSRTGELFF.

This clonotype was seen repeatedly, ten times or more. The chain recombines TRBV19 with TRBJ2-3; D not certain. Between the trimmed V and J ends, which lost 3 bases and 0 bases, there was a span of 10 bases. The germline CDR1 and CDR2 sequences are LNHDA and SQIVND (reference sequence). The length of the CDR3 is 15 residues. The CDR3 here is CASSMRSPSTDTQYF. CDR3 in DNA: TGTGCCAGTAGTATGCGGTCCCCTAGCACAGATACGCAGTATTTT.

This clonotype was recorded at least ten times. The rearrangement joins TRBV9 to TRBJ2-5, with TRBD2 matching 11 bases. The trim removed 0 bases at V and 3 bases at J, leaving 1 base unmatched. This CDR3 is built from 15 residues. CDR1 and CDR2 from the germline V gene are SGDLS and YYNGEE. The CDR3 protein is CASSVALAGEETQYF. The CDR3 DNA sequence: TGTGCCAGCAGCGTAGCACTAGCGGGGGAAGAGACCCAGTACTTC.

With regard to this clonotype: The conserved closing phenylalanine or tryptophan is absent in this CDR3, likely reflecting a read error. V gene TRBV9 combines with J gene TRBJ1-6; possibly TRBD1 for D (6 bases). Germline CDR1 reads SGDLS; CDR2 reads YYNGEE. CDR3 length equals 14 residues. The CDR3 here is CAGSVDSGGSPLHS. The CDR3 DNA follows: TGTGCCGGCAGCGTAGATTCGGGGGGCTCACCCCTCCACTCT.

A note on this clonotype: A much larger clone sits a single nucleotide away, making a read error possible. This chain connects TRBV28 to TRBJ1-2; no firm D call. Germline V gene data show CDR1 as MDHEN and CDR2 as SYDVKM. The length of the CDR3 is 11 residues. This CDR3 reads CASSNKAGYAF. CDR3 bases: TGTGCCAGCAGTAATAAGGCGGGCTACGCCTTC.